This T cell receptor beta chain is drawn from a study of T cell repertoires in cytomegalovirus infection. TCRdb ran MiXCR on the reads and lists one entry per CDR3 protein. The data hold about 260,000 distinct CDR3 sequences, with roughly 10% observed a single time. V lost 0 bases to trimming and J lost 5 bases, with 11 bases between them. CDR1 is SGHTA and CDR2 is FQGNSA in the germline V gene. The CDR3 covers 15 residues. This clonotype appeared many times. The sequenced sample was PBMCs. The TCR originated in a human donor in good health (CMV status not recorded). Some clones in this sample may be carry-over from other donors' samples. This chain links TRBV7-2 with TRBJ1-5; maybe TRBD1 (5 bases). The CDR3, as DNA: TGTGCCAGCAGCTTAGCAGGGGCTGGCTATCAGCCCCAGCATTTT. It translates to CASSLAGAGYQPQHF.